Listed below are T cell receptor beta chains from one sample, sequenced in a study of post-analysis software for immune sequencing data. In TCRdb, the PCR reads were re-called with MiXCR into one record per CDR3 protein. Altogether 450,000 to 650,000 distinct CDR3 sequences are present, 44% being singletons, with the ten largest covering 1.5% to 2%. Input material: blood. Receptors originate from a girl between 10 and 17 years old with multiple sclerosis. Each CDR3 is given with its conserved first and last residue. A D gene is named only where the DNA matches it firmly. Clone size, where shown, is once, few, many, or a class for clones that have expanded.

j_gene,abundance,v_gene,d_gene,CDR3nt,CDR3aa
TRBJ1-2,few,TRBV27,TRBD1,TGTGCCAGCAGTACCTTGGGACAGGGGGCCCCTGGCTACACCTTC,CASSTLGQGAPGYTF
TRBJ2-1,-,TRBV4-2,TRBD2,TGTGCCAGCAGCCCCCTGGGGCGGGGGGAAGGGAATGAGCAGTTCTTC,CASSPLGRGEGNEQFF
TRBJ1-1,-,TRBV9,TRBD1,TGTGCCAGCAGCGTAGGGGACAGATACACTGAAGCTTTCTTT,CASSVGDRYTEAFF
TRBJ2-3,-,TRBV7-9,-,TGTGCCAGCAGCTTAGGACACACAGATACGCAGTATTTT,CASSLGHTDTQYF
TRBJ2-1,-,TRBV12-3/TRBV12-4,TRBD2,TGTGCCAGCAGTTTAGAGAGGACTAGCAATGAGCAGTTCTTC,CASSLERTSNEQFF
TRBJ2-7,-,TRBV27,-,TGTGCCAGCCGGCTCGAGGGCTCCTACGAGCAGTACTTC,CASRLEGSYEQYF
TRBJ2-1,-,TRBV5-1,-,TGCGCCAGCAGCTTGGCAGGCCCCCAGGATGAGCAGTTCTTC,CASSLAGPQDEQFF
TRBJ2-7,few,TRBV13,-,TGTGCCAGCAGCTTATATGCAGTCTCCTACGAGCAGTACTTC,CASSLYAVSYEQYF
TRBJ2-7,-,TRBV12-3/TRBV12-4,TRBD2,TGTGCCAGCAGATTGACTAGCGGGGACTACGAGCAGTACTTC,CASRLTSGDYEQYF
TRBJ1-2,few,TRBV12-3/TRBV12-4,TRBD1,TGTGCCAGCAGATCGGACAGGGCGGGCTATGGCTACACCTTC,CASRSDRAGYGYTF
TRBJ1-2,-,TRBV7-2,-,TGTGCCAGCAGCTTAGATTTCGGGGGCTACACCTTC,CASSLDFGGYTF
TRBJ2-3,-,TRBV11-2,TRBD2,TGTGCCAGCACCAATCGGGGGGATTTCACAGATACGCAGTATTTT,CASTNRGDFTDTQYF
TRBJ2-6,few,TRBV7-9,TRBD1,TGTGCCAGCAGTGTTGACAGGGGATCAGGGGCCAACGTCCTGACTTTC,CASSVDRGSGANVLTF
TRBJ1-1,-,TRBV29-1,-,TGCAGCGTTGAGCAGGGTGGTATTGAAGCTTTCTTT,CSVEQGGIEAFF
TRBJ2-1,-,TRBV5-1,-,TGCGCCAGCAGCTTACACCCACAGGCCAATGAGCAGTTCTTC,CASSLHPQANEQFF
TRBJ1-2,many,TRBV20-1,TRBD1,TGCAGTGCTGGAGGGGGACAGGGGGCCCATGGCTACACCTTC,CSAGGGQGAHGYTF
TRBJ1-1,-,TRBV12-3/TRBV12-4,-,TGTGCCAGCATGAAGAGACAGAGGAACACTGAAGCTTTCTTT,CASMKRQRNTEAFF
TRBJ1-2,few,TRBV6-4,-,TGTGCCAGCAGTGACTCGAGTGCCGGGGATGGCTACACCTTC,CASSDSSAGDGYTF
TRBJ2-3,-,TRBV7-9,-,TGTGCCAGCAGCATCCGGACTTCCACAGATACGCAGTATTTT,CASSIRTSTDTQYF
TRBJ1-2,-,TRBV7-8,-,TGTGCCAGCAGCTTAGGACAGGATCTCTATGGCTACACCTTC,CASSLGQDLYGYTF
TRBJ1-2,-,TRBV29-1,-,TGCAGCGTTAATCGGGGGAGAAACTATGGCTACACCTTC,CSVNRGRNYGYTF
TRBJ2-2,-,TRBV29-1,-,TGCAGCGCTCGGGGGGCGCGGGACACCGGGGAGCTGTTTTTT,CSARGARDTGELFF
TRBJ2-3,few,TRBV2,TRBD2,TGTGCCAGCAGCGGTAGCGGGACTAGCACAGATACGCAGTATTTT,CASSGSGTSTDTQYF
TRBJ1-1,-,TRBV24-1,-,TGTGCCACCAGTGACGGGACCACTGAAGCTTTCTTT,CATSDGTTEAFF
TRBJ2-7,-,TRBV7-2,-,TGTGCCAGCAGCCCACAAACTCAGGGCCACGAGCAGTACTTC,CASSPQTQGHEQYF
TRBJ1-2,few,TRBV20-1,TRBD1,TGCAGTGCCCGACAGGGGGCGGGTGGCTACACCTTC,CSARQGAGGYTF
TRBJ2-3,few,TRBV5-6,-,TGTGCCAGCAGCTTGACGTATAGCGGTTTAAATACGCAGTATTTT,CASSLTYSGLNTQYF
TRBJ2-1,few,TRBV25-1,-,TGTGCCAGCAGTGACCAAGGGCGGCGCTCCTACAATGAGCAGTTCTTC,CASSDQGRRSYNEQFF
TRBJ2-7,-,TRBV7-9,-,TGTGCCTCAGCGCAGGGTGCTCTCCGAGAGGCCCAGTACTTC,CASAQGALREAQYF
TRBJ2-6,-,TRBV12-3/TRBV12-4,TRBD1,TGTGCCAGCAGCCTAGGGGGCTATGGGGCCAACGTCCTGACTTTC,CASSLGGYGANVLTF
TRBJ2-6,once,TRBV12-3/TRBV12-4,-,TGTGCCGGCAGTTTTAGCCCATGGCAAGGCTCTGGGGCCAACGTCCTGACTTTC,CAGSFSPWQGSGANVLTF
TRBJ2-3,few,TRBV5-8,-,TGTGCCAGTCCAAACACAGATACGCAGTATTTT,CASPNTDTQYF
TRBJ2-3,-,TRBV12-3/TRBV12-4,-,TGTGCCAGCATGTTGGGAGATACGCAGTATTTT,CASMLGDTQYF
TRBJ1-2,few,TRBV5-1,-,TGCGCCAGCAGCTTCGACCAGAGGGGAGGCTACACCTTC,CASSFDQRGGYTF
TRBJ2-5,-,TRBV29-1,-,TGCAGCGTCGCGACTAGAATGCGGCAAGAGACCCAGTACTTC,CSVATRMRQETQYF
TRBJ2-1,many,TRBV7-9,TRBD1,TGTGCCAGCAGCACGGGGACAGTGGGGCGGGAGCAGTTCTTC,CASSTGTVGREQFF
TRBJ2-7,-,TRBV12-3/TRBV12-4,-,TGTGCCAGCGCAGGTCGGCAGGATGGTTACGAGCAGTACTTC,CASAGRQDGYEQYF
TRBJ2-3,-,TRBV5-6,-,TGTGCCAGCAGCGACACGGACTACCTGACAGATACGCAGTATTTT,CASSDTDYLTDTQYF
TRBJ2-4,-,TRBV7-2,TRBD2,TGTGCCAGCAGCTTACGTTCAGCGGGAGGGGCCAAAAACATTCAGTACTTC,CASSLRSAGGAKNIQYF
TRBJ2-7,-,TRBV29-1,-,TGCAGCGTTGAAGTTCTGAAACGGACCTCCTACGAGCAGTACTTC,CSVEVLKRTSYEQYF
TRBJ2-3,few,TRBV2,-,TGTGCCAGCAGGTTGGAGGATACGCAGTATTTT,CASRLEDTQYF
TRBJ2-3,-,TRBV6-6,-,TGTGCCAGCCTTCTCAGGCCCACAGATACGCAGTATTTT,CASLLRPTDTQYF
TRBJ2-1,-,TRBV5-1,TRBD2,TGCGCCAGCAATAGCGGGGGGGTTAACAATGAGCAGTTCTTC,CASNSGGVNNEQFF
TRBJ2-7,-,TRBV29-1,-,TGCAGCGTTTTTTCCCCGGACTACTTCAAGCAGTACTTC,CSVFSPDYFKQYF
TRBJ2-7,few,TRBV7-2,TRBD2,TGTGCCGGCAGCCTTCCGGGACTAGGCTACGAGCAGTACTTC,CAGSLPGLGYEQYF
TRBJ2-1,-,TRBV7-7,-,TGTGCTAGCAGCTTAAGGGCGGGGAAAGGTGCCTACAATGAGCAGTTCTTC,CASSLRAGKGAYNEQFF
TRBJ1-4,-,TRBV3-1,-,TGTGCCAGCAGCCAGGGCCGTAATGAAAAACTGTTTTTT,CASSQGRNEKLFF
TRBJ2-2,-,TRBV7-9,TRBD2,TGTGCCGGCAGTCCCAGGTTCAGCGGGAGGAGGACCGGGGAGTTGTTTTTT,CAGSPRFSGRRTGELFF
TRBJ1-1,-,TRBV20-1,-,TGCAGTGCTAGAGATCCCGGAGGCAGGGAAGCTTTCTTT,CSARDPGGREAFF
TRBJ2-5,-,TRBV7-9,TRBD2,TGTGCCAGCAGCTCACTAGCGGGAGGGCCCTCGGAGACCCAGTACTTC,CASSSLAGGPSETQYF
TRBJ2-5,-,TRBV28,-,TGTGCCAGCAGTTTCGTAACTACGTACCAAGAGACCCAGTACTTC,CASSFVTTYQETQYF
TRBJ2-5,-,TRBV15,TRBD1,TGTGCCACCAGCAGAGATTTCGGCAGGGGGAAGACCCAGTACTTC,CATSRDFGRGKTQYF
TRBJ2-3,few,TRBV29-1,-,TGCAGCGTTGAAGAGGATACGCAGTATTTT,CSVEEDTQYF
TRBJ2-1,few,TRBV29-1,TRBD2,TGCAGCGTGACTAGCGGGAGGACCTACAATGAGCAGTTCTTC,CSVTSGRTYNEQFF
TRBJ2-1,once,TRBV5-1,TRBD2,TGCGCCAGCAGACAAGCGGGGTACTCCTACAATGAGCAGTTCTTC,CASRQAGYSYNEQFF
TRBJ2-5,-,TRBV5-1,-,TGCGCCAGCAGTCGGTCCGAGACCCAGTACTTC,CASSRSETQYF
TRBJ1-6,-,TRBV27,TRBD1,TGTGCCAGCAGTTTGACAGGGAGGATTTCACCCCTCCACTTT,CASSLTGRISPLHF